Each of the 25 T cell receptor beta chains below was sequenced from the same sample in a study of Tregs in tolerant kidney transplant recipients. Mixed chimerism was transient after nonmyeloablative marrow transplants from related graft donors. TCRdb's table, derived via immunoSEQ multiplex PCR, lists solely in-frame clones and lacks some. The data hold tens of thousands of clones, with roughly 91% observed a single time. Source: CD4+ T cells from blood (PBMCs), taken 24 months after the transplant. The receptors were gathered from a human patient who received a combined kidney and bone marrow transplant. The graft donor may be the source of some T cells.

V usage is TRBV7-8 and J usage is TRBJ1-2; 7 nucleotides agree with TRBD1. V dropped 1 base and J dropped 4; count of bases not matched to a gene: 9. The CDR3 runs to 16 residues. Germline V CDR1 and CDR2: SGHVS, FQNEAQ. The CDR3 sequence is CASSLGDRIQGYGYTF. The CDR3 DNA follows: TGTGCCAGCAGCTTAGGGGACAGAATACAAGGCTATGGCTACACCTTC.

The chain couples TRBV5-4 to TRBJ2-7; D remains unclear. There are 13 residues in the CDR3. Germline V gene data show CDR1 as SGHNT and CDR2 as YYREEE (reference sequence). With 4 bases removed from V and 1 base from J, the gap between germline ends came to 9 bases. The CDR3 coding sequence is TGTGCCAGCAGCGTTCCGACTTCCTACGAGCAGTACTTC. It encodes CASSVPTSYEQYF.

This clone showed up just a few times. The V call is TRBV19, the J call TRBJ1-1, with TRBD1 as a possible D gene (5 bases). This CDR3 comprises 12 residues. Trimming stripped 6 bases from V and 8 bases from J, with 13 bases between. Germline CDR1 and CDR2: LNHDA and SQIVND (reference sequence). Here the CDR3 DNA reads TGTGCCAGTAGCTCAGGGTTTGAGGAAGCTTTCTTT. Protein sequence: CASSSGFEEAFF.

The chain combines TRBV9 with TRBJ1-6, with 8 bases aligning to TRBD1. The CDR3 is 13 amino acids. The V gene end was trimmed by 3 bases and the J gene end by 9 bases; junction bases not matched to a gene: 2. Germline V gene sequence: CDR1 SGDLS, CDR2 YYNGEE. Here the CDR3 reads CASSARGPSPLHF. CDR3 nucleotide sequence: TGTGCCAGCAGCGCCAGGGGGCCTTCACCCCTCCACTTT.

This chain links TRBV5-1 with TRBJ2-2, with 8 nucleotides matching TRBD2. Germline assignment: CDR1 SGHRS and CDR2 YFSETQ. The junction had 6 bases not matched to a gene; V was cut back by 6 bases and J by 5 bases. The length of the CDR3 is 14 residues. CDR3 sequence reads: CASNSGGLTGELFF. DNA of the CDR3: TGCGCCAGCAACAGCGGGGGATTAACCGGGGAGCTGTTTTTT.

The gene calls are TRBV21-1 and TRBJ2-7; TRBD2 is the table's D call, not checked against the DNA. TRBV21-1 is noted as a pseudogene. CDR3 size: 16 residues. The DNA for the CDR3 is TGTGCCAGCAGGAATCCTCTAGCGGGAGGCCTCTACGAGCAGTACTTC. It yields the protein CASRNPLAGGLYEQYF.

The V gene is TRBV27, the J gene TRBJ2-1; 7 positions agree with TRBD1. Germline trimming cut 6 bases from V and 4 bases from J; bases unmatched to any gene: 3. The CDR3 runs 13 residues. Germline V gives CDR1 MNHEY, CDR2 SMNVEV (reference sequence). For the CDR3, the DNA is TGTGCCAGCAGCTGGGACAGTTACAATGAGCAGTTCTTC. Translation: CASSWDSYNEQFF.

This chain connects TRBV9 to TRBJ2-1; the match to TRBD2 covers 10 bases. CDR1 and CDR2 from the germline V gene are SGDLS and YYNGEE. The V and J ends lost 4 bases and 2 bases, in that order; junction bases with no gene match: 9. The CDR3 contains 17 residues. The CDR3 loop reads CASSPPGGTSAYNEQFF. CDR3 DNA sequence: TGTGCCAGCAGCCCACCTGGGGGGACTAGCGCCTACAATGAGCAGTTCTTC.

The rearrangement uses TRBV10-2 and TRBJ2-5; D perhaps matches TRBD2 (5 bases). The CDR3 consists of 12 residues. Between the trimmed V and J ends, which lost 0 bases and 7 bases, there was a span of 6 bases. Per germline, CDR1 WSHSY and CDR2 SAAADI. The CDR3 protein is CASSESEGTQYF. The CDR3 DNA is TGCGCCAGCAGTGAGTCAGAGGGGACCCAGTACTTC.

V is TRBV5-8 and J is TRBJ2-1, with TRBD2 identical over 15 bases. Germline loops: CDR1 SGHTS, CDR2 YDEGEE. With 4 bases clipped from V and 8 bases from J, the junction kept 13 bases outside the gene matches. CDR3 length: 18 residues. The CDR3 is CASSPQRTSGRASDEQFF. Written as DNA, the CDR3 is TGTGCCAGCAGCCCTCAAAGGACTAGCGGGAGGGCCTCGGATGAGCAGTTCTTC.

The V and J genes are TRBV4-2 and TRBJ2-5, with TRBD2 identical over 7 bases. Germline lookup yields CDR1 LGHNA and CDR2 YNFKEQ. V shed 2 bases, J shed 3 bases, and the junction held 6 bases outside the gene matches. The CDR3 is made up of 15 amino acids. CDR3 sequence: CASSQRGAGKETQYF. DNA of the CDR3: TGTGCCAGCAGCCAAAGGGGAGCGGGAAAAGAGACCCAGTACTTC.

The CDR3 region is CASSPETSGSRSDTQYF. The CDR3 nucleotides are TGTGCCAGCTCACCAGAGACTAGCGGGAGTCGGTCTGATACGCAGTATTTT. The V gene is TRBV18, the J gene TRBJ2-3, with TRBD2 matching 12 bases. The CDR3 length is 17 residues. Per germline, CDR1 KGHSH and CDR2 LQKENI. The V gene end was trimmed by 2 bases and the J gene end by 6 bases; junction bases not matched to a gene: 9.

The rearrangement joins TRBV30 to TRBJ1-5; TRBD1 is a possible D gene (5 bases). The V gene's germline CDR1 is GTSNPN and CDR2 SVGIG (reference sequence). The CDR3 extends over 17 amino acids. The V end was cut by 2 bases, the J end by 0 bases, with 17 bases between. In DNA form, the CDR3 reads TGTGCCTGGAGTAGAACTCACGGGGGTTATAGCAATCAGCCCCAGCATTTT. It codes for CAWSRTHGGYSNQPQHF.

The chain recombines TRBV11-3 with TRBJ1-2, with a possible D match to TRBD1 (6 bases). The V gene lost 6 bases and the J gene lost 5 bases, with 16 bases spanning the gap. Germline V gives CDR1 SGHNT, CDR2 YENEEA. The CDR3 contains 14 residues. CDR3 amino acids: CASRKPGQRYGYTF. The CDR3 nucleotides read TGTGCCAGCAGGAAACCCGGACAGCGATATGGCTACACCTTC.

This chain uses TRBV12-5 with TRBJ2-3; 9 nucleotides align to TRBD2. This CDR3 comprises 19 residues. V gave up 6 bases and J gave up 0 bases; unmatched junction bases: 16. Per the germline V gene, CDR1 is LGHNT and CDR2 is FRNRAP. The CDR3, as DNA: TGTGCTAGTGGCAAACTTCGCTGGAGCAGCGGGGGGAGCACAGATACGCAGTATTTT. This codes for CASGKLRWSSGGSTDTQYF.

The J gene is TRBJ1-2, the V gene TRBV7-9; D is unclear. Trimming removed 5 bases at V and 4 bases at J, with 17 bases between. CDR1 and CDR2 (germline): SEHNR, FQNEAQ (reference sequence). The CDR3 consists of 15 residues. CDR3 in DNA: TGTGCCAGCAGCCCCCCCGAACAGACCTTCTATGGCTACACCTTC. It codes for CASSPPEQTFYGYTF.

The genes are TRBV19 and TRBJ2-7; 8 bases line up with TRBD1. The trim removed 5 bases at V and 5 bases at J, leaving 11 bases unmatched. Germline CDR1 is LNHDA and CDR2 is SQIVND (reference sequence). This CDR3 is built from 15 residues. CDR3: CASSLKTGEINEQYF. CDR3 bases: TGTGCCAGTAGTCTCAAGACAGGGGAAATCAACGAGCAGTACTTC.

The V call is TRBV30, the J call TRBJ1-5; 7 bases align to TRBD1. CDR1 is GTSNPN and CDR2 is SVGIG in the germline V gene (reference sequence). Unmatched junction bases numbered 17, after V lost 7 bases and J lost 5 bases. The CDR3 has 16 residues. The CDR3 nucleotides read TGTGCCTCCTCCAACAGGGGCCCGCGACAAGATCAGCCCCAGCATTTT. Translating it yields CASSNRGPRQDQPQHF.

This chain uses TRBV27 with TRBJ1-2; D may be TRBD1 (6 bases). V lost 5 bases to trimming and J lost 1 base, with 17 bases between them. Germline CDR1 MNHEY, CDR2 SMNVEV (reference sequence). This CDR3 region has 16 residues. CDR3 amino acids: CASSDYRQDSNYGYTF. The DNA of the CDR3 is TGTGCCAGCAGTGACTACCGACAGGACAGTAACTATGGCTACACCTTC.

CDR3 nucleotide sequence: TGTGCCAGCAGCTTATCGCGGCTAACGAACACCGGGGAGCTGTTTTTT. It translates to CASSLSRLTNTGELFF. The V call is TRBV7-8, the J call TRBJ2-2, with D uncertain. Trimming took 2 bases from V and 0 from J, leaving 10 bases between them. CDR1 is SGHVS, CDR2 FQNEAQ, per germline. The CDR3 is 16 residues long.

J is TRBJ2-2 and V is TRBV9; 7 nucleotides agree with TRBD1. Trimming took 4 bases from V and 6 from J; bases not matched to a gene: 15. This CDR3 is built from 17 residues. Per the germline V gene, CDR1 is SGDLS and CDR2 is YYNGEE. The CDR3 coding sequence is TGTGCCAGCAGCCCCAATGGGAAAGGGGGCCGATCCGGGGAGCTGTTTTTT. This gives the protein CASSPNGKGGRSGELFF.

This CDR3 reads CASSGQGAKLYYGYTF. The CDR3 DNA is TGTGCCAGCTCGGGACAGGGGGCGAAACTGTACTATGGCTACACCTTC. The chain combines TRBV28 with TRBJ1-2; the match to TRBD1 covers 12 bases. This CDR3 comprises 16 residues. Germline V gene data show CDR1 as MDHEN and CDR2 as SYDVKM. Losses at the gene ends were 8 bases for V and 3 bases for J; bases not matched to a gene: 10.

The chain's CDR3 is CSVEEGGGPDTQYF. CDR3 nucleotide sequence: TGCAGCGTTGAAGAAGGCGGAGGGCCAGATACGCAGTATTTT. The gene calls are TRBV29-1 and TRBJ2-3; possible D gene TRBD2, 6 bases. The CDR3 has 14 residues. With 0 bases removed from V and 4 bases from J, the gap between germline ends came to 11 bases. Germline-derived CDR1 and CDR2 are SQVTM and ANQGSEA.

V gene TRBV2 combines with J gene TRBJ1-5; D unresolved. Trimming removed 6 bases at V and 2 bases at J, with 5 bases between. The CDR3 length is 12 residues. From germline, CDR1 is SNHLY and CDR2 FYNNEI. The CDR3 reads CASSGRNQPQHF. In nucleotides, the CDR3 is TGTGCCAGCAGCGGTCGCAATCAGCCCCAGCATTTT.

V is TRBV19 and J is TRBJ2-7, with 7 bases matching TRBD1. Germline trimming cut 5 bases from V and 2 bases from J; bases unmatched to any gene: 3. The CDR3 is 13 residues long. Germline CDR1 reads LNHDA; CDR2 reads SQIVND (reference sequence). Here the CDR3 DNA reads TGTGCCAGTAGTCAAGGACAGGCCTACGAGCAGTACTTC. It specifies CASSQGQAYEQYF. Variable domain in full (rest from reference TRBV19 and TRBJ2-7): DGGITQSPKYLFRKEGQNVTLSCEQNLNHDAMYWYRQDPGQGLRLIYYSQIVNDFQKGDIAEGYSVSREKKESFPLTVTSAQKNPTAFYLCASSQGQAYEQYFGPGTRLTVT.